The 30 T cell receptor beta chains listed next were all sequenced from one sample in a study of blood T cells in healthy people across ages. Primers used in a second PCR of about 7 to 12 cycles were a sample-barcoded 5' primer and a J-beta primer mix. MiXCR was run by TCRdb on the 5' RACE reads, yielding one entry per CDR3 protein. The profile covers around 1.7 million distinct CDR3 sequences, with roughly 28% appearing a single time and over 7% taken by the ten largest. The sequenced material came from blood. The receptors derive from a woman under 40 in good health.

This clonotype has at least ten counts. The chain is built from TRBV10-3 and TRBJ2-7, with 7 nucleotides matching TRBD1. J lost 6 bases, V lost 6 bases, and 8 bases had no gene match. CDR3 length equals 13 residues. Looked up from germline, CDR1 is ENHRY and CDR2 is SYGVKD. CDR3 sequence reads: CAIRERQGSEQYF. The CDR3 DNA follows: TGTGCCATCAGGGAAAGACAGGGATCCGAGCAGTACTTC.

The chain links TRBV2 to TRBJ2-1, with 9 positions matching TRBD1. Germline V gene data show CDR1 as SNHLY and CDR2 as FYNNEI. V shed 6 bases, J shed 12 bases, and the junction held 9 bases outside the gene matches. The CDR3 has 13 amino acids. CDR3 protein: CASRPTGGSGQFF. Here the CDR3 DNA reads TGTGCCAGCAGACCCACAGGGGGCTCCGGGCAGTTCTTC.

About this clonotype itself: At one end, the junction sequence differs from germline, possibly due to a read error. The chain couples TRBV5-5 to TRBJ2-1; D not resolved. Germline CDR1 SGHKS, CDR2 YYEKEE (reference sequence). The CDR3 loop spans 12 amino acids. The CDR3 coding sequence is TGTGCCGGCAGCTTCCTGGCCGATGAGCAGTTCTTC. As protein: CAGSFLADEQFF.

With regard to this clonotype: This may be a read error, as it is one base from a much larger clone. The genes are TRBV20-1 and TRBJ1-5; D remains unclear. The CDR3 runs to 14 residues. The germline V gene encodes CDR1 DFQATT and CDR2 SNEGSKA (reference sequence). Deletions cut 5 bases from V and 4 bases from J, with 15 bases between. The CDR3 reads CSAGGGEENQPQHF. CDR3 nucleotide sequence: TGCAGTGCTGGAGGTGGGGAGGAGAATCAGCCCCAGCATTTT.

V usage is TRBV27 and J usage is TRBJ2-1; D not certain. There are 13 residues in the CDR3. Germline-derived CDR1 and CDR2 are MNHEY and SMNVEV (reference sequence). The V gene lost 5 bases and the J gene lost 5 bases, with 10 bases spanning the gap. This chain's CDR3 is CASSLSYNNEQFF. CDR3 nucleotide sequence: TGTGCCAGCAGTCTAAGCTATAACAATGAGCAGTTCTTC.

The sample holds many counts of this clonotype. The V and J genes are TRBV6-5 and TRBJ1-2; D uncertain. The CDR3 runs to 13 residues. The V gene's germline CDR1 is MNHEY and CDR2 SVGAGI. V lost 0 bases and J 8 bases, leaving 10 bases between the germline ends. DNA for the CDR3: TGTGCCAGCAGTTACTCGGAGGGAGGCGGCTACACCTTC. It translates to CASSYSEGGGYTF.

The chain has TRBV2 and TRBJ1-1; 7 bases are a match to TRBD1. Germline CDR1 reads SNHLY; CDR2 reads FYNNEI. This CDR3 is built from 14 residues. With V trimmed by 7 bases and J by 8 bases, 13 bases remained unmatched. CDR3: CASTRQGGSSEAFF. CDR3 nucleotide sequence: TGTGCCAGCACCCGCCAGGGGGGTTCGTCCGAAGCTTTCTTT.

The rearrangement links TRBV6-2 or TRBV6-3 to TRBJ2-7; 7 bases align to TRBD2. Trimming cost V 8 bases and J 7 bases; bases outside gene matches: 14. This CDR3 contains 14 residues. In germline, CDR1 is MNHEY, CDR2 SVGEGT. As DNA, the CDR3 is TGTGCCAGCCTTACTAGCGATCGGTACAATGAGCAGTACTTC. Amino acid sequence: CASLTSDRYNEQYF.

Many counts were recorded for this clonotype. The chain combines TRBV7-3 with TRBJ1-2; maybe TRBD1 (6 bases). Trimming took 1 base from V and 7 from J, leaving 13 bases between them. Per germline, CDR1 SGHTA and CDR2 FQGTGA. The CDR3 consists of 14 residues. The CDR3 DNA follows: TGTGCCAGCAGCTTAATAGGGGGAGGCGCTGGCTACACCTTC. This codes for CASSLIGGGAGYTF.

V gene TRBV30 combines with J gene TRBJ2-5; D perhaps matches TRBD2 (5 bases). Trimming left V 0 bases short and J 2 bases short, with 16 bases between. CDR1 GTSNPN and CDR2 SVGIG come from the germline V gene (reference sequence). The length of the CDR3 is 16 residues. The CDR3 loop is CAWSVPSRDLQETQYF. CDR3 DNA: TGTGCCTGGAGTGTACCTAGCCGAGACCTTCAAGAGACCCAGTACTTC.

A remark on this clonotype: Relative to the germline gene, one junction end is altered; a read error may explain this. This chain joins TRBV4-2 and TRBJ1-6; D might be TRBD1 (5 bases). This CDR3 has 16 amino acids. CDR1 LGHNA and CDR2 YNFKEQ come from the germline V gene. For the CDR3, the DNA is TGTACCAGCAGCCAAGAGTTGGGGCAGTTTAATTCACCCCTCCACTTT. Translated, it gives CTSSQELGQFNSPLHF.

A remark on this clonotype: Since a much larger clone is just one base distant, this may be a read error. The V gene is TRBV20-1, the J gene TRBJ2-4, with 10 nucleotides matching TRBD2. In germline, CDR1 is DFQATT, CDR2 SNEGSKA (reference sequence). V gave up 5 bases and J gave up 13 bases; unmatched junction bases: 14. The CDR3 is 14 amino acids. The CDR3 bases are TGCAGTGCTCGAGCTAGCGGGGGCTACAATGAGCAGTACTTC. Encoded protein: CSARASGGYNEQYF.

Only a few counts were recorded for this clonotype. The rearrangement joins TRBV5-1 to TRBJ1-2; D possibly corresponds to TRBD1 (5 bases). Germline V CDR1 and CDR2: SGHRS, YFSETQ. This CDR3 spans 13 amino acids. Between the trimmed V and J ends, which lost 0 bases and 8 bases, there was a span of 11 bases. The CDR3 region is CASSLVTDSGYTF. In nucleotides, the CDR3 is TGCGCCAGCAGCTTGGTGACAGATAGCGGCTACACCTTC.

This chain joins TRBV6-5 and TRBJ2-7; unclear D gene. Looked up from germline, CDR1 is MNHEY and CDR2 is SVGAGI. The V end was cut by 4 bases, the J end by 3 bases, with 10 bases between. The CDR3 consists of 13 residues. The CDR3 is CASSFRVNYEQYF. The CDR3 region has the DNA TGTGCCAGCAGTTTTAGGGTGAACTACGAGCAGTACTTC.

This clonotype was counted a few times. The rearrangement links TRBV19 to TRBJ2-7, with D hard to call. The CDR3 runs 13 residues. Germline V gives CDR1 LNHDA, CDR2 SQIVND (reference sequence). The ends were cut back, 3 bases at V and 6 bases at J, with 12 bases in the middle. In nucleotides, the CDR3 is TGTGCCAGTAGTATCCAGGCATTTGGCGAGCAGTACTTC. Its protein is CASSIQAFGEQYF.

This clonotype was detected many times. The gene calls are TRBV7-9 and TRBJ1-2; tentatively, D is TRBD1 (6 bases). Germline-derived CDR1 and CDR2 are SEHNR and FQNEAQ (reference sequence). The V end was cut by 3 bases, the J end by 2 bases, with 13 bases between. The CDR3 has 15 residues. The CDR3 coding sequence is TGTGCCAGCAGCTTGTTGACAGGAGCAAACTATGGCTACACCTTC. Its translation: CASSLLTGANYGYTF.

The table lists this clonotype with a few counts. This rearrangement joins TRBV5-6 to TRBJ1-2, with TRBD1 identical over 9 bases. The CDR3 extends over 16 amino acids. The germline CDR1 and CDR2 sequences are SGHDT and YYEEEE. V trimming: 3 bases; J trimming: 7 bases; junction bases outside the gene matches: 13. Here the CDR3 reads CASSSLRDRELGGYTF. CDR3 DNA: TGTGCCAGCAGCTCACTCCGGGACAGGGAACTTGGTGGCTACACCTTC. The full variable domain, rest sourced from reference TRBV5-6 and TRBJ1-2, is DAGVTQSPTHLIKTRGQQVTLRCSPKSGHDTVSWYQQALGQGPQFIFQYYEEEERQRGNFPDRFSGHQFPNYSSELNVNALLLGDSALYLCASSSLRDRELGGYTFGSGTRLTVV.

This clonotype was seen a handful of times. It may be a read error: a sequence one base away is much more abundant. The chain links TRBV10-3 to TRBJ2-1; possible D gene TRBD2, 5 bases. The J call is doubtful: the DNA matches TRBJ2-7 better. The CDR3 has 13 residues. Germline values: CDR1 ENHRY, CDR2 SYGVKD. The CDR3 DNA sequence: TGTGCCTCGAGCGGTTTTGGGTACAATGAGCAGTACTTC. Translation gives CASSGFGYNEQYF.

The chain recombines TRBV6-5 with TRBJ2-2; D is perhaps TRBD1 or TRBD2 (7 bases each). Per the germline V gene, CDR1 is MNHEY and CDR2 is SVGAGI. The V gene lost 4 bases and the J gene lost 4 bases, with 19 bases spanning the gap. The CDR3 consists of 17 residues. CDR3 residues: CASSSRQIRGGTGELFF. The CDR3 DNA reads TGTGCCAGCAGTTCCAGACAGATCAGGGGGGGCACCGGGGAGCTGTTTTTT.

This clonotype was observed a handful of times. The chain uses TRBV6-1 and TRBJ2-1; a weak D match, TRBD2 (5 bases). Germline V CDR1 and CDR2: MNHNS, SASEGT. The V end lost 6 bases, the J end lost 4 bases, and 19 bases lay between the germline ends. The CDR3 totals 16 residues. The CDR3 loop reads CASRGGPGTDYNEQFF. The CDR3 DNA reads TGTGCCAGCAGAGGCGGGCCGGGAACCGATTACAATGAGCAGTTCTTC.

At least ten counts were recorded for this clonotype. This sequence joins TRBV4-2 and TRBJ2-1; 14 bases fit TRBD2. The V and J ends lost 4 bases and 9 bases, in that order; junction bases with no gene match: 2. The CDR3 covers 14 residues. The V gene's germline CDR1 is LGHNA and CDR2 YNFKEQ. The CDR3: CASSPGLAGGEQFF. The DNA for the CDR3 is TGTGCCAGCAGCCCAGGACTAGCGGGAGGTGAGCAGTTCTTC.

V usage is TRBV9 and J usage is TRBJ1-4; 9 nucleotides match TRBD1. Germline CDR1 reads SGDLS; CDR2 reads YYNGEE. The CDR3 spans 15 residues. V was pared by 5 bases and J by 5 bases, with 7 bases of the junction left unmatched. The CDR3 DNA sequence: TGTGCCAGCAGTGATACAGGGGGCTCGAATGAAAAACTGTTTTTT. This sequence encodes CASSDTGGSNEKLFF.

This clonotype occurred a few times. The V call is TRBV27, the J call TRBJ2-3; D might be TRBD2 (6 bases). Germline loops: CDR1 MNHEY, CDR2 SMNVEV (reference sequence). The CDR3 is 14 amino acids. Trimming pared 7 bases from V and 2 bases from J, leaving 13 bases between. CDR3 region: CASKRDLVTDTQYF. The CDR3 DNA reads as TGTGCCAGCAAAAGGGACTTGGTCACAGATACGCAGTATTTT.

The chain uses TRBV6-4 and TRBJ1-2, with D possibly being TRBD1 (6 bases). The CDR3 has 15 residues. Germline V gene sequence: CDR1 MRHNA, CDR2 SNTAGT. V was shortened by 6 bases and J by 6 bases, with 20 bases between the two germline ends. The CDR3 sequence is CASREFSTGNHGYTF. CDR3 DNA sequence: TGTGCCAGCAGAGAGTTTTCCACAGGGAACCATGGCTACACCTTC.

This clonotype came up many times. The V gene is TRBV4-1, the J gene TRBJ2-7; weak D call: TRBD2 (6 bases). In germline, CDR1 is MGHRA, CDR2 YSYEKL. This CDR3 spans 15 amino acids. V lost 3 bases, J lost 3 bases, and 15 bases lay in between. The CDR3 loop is CASSQEGLRGYEQYF. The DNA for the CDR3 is TGCGCCAGCAGCCAGGAAGGGTTGCGGGGCTACGAGCAGTACTTC.

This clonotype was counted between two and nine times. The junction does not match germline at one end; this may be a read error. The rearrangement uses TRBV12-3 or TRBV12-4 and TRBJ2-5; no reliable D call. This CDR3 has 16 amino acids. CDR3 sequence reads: CACSFRRKGYQETQYF. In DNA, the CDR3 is TGTGCCTGCAGTTTTCGTAGGAAGGGCTACCAAGAGACCCAGTACTTC.

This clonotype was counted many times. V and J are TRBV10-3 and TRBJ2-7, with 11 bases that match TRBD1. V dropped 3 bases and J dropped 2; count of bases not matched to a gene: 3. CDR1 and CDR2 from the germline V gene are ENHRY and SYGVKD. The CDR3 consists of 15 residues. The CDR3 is CAISEPGQGAYEQYF. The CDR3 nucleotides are TGTGCCATCAGTGAACCGGGACAGGGGGCCTACGAGCAGTACTTC.

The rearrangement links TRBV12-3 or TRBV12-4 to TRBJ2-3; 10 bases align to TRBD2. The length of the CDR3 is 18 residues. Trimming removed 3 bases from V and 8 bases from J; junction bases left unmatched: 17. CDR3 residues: CASSFIGGSGRGPVTQYF. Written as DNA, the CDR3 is TGTGCCAGCAGTTTTATCGGGGGGAGCGGGAGGGGACCAGTTACGCAGTATTTT.

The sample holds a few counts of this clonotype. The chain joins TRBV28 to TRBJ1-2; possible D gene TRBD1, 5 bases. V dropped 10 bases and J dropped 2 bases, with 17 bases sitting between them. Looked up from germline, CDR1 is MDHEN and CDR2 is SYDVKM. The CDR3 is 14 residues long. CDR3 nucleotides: TGTGCCATCTCGCGTCTCGGGGCGAACTATGGCTACACCTTC. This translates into CAISRLGANYGYTF.

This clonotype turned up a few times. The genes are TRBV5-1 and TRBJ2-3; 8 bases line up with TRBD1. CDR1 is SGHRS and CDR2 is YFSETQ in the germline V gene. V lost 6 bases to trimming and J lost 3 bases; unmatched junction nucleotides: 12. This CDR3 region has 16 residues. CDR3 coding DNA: TGCGCCAGCACCCTTGGACAGGGAAGGGGAACAGATACGCAGTATTTT. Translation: CASTLGQGRGTDTQYF.